This T cell receptor beta chain was identified in a study of blood T cell repertoires in COVID-19. Study as a whole: From T cells, B-cell-depleted T cells, or PBMCs came the material, which was cDNA or gDNA.

This table comes from immunoSEQ multiplex PCR, and its TCRdb copy is limited to in-frame clones, with some not included. The repertoire has 87,000 or so clones, 70% to 90% of them found once; the top ten carry under 8%. CDR3 size: 12 residues. Trimming cost V 4 bases and J 6 bases, with 11 bases left between them. Per the germline V gene, CDR1 is SGHDT and CDR2 is YYEEEE. Sequencing input: peripheral blood. The rearrangement uses TRBV5-6 and TRBJ2-7; D is ambiguous. The sequence came from a human donor with acute or convalescent COVID-19. The donor label of this sample is uncertain. CDR3 loop: CASSRPRGEQYF. For the CDR3, the DNA is TGTGCCAGCAGCCGTCCAAGAGGCGAGCAGTACTTC.